Listed here are 2 T cell receptor beta chains from one sample, sequenced in a study of somatic mutations in cytotoxic T cells in rheumatoid arthritis. TCRdb keeps only in-frame clones here, not all; method: immunoSEQ multiplex PCR. The repertoire holds about 17,000 clones, with roughly 80% as singletons. The sequenced sample was CD8+ T cells sorted from blood. The source is an adult with rheumatoid arthritis.

The chain carries TRBV5-1 and TRBJ2-3, with 9 nucleotides matching TRBD1. The CDR3 is 14 amino acids. Germline V gene lookup returns CDR1 SGHRS and CDR2 YFSETQ. V gave up 7 bases and J gave up 4 bases; unmatched junction bases: 7. The CDR3 bases are TGCGCCAGCGGAGTGGGGACAGGGTCAGATACGCAGTATTTT. It specifies CASGVGTGSDTQYF.

The table lists this clone with a count of one. This chain joins TRBV5-4 and TRBJ1-2, with TRBD1 matching over 7 bases. With 7 bases clipped from V and 2 bases from J, the junction kept 14 bases outside the gene matches. The CDR3 contains 16 residues. CDR1 is SGHNT, CDR2 YYREEE, per germline (reference sequence). CDR3 sequence: CASFPETGPGNYGYTF. The CDR3 nucleotides read TGTGCCAGCTTCCCAGAGACAGGGCCAGGGAACTATGGCTACACCTTC.